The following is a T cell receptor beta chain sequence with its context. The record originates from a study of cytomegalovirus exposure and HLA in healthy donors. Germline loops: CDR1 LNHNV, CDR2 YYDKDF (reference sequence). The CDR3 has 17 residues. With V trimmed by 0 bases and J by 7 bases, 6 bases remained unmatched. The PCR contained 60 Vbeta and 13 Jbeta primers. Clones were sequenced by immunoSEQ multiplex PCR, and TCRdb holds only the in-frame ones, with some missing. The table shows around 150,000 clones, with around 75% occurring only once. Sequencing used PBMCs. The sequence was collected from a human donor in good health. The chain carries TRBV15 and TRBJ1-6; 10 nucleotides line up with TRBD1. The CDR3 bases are TGTGCCACCAGCAGAGATCTTGCGGGACAGGGGAATTCACCCCTCCACTTT. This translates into CATSRDLAGQGNSPLHF.